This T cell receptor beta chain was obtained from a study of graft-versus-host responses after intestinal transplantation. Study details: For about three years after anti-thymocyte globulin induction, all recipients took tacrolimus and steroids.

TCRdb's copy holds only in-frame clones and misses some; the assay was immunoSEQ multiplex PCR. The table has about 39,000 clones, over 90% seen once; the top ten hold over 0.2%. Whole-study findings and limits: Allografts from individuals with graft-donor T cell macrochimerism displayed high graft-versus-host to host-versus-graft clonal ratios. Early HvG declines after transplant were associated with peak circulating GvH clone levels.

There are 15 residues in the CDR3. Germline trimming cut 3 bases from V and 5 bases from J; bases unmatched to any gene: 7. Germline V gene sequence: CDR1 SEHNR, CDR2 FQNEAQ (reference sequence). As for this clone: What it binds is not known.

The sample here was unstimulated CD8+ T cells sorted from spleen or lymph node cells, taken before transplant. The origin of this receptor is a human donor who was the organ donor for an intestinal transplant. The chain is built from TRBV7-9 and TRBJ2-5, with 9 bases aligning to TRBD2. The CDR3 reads CASSLKRGVWETQYF. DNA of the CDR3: TGTGCCAGCAGCTTGAAGCGGGGGGTCTGGGAGACCCAGTACTTC.